The 31 T cell receptor beta chains below were found in one sample sequenced in a study of molecular identifiers for immune sequencing clone quantification. TCRdb used MiXCR to reprocess the PCR reads, holding one entry per CDR3 protein. The sample consists of approximately 500,000 distinct CDR3 sequences, roughly 24% of them appearing once. Source material: naive CD8+ T cells from blood, with Jurkat cell RNA spiked in. Subset defined: FACS-sorted CD8+CD4-CCR7+CD45RA+ naive T cells. Receptors were obtained from a human donor in good health. Some libraries in this study had Jurkat cell RNA spiked in.

About this clonotype itself: This could be a read error, since a much larger clone is one nucleotide away. This chain connects TRBV7-2 to TRBJ1-1; D ambiguous. CDR1 SGHTA and CDR2 FQGNSA come from the germline V gene. V dropped 5 bases and J dropped 5 bases, with 15 bases sitting between them. This CDR3 is 14 amino acids long. CDR3 region: CASSISEPLTEAFF. In nucleotides, the CDR3 is TGTGCCAGCAGCATCTCGGAGCCCCTAACTGAAGCTTTCTTT.

This clonotype has at least ten counts. V and J are TRBV28 and TRBJ1-5, with unresolved D. Trimming removed 7 bases from V and 0 bases from J, with 13 bases in between. The CDR3 runs to 15 residues. Germline CDR1 and CDR2: MDHEN and SYDVKM. CDR3 in DNA: TGTGCCAGCAAAATCCGGAATCATAGCAATCAGCCCCAGCATTTT. Translated, it gives CASKIRNHSNQPQHF.

The sample holds one count of this clonotype. This may stem from a read error, because a much larger clone lies one nucleotide away. The rearrangement links TRBV6-5 to TRBJ2-1, with D unclear. The CDR3 covers 12 residues. V was pared by 5 bases and J by 7 bases, with 9 bases between. Looked up from germline, CDR1 is MNHEY and CDR2 is SVGAGI. The CDR3 loop is CASSPPPNEQFF. In DNA, the CDR3 is TGTGCCAGCAGTCCCCCCCCGAATGAGCAGTTCTTC.

Ten or more counts support this clonotype. This rearrangement joins TRBV5-1 to TRBJ2-5, with 8 positions matching TRBD2. Germline lookup yields CDR1 SGHRS and CDR2 YFSETQ. After removal of 6 bases from V and 3 bases from J, the junction contained 10 bases not matched to a gene. The CDR3 has 15 amino acids. In DNA form, the CDR3 reads TGCGCCAGCACCCCCCGGGATAGCGGGGAAGAGACCCAGTACTTC. Residues: CASTPRDSGEETQYF. Based on the CDR3 plus reference TRBV5-1 and TRBJ2-5, the full variable domain is KAGVTQTPRYLIKTRGQQVTLSCSPISGHRSVSWYQQTPGQGLQFLFEYFSETQRNKGNFPGRFSGRQFSNSRSEMNVSTLELGDSALYLCASTPRDSGEETQYFGPGTRLLVL.

A note on this clonotype: The junction and the germline gene differ at one end; a read error may be behind it. The chain uses TRBV12-3 or TRBV12-4 and TRBJ2-5, with D perhaps TRBD2 (6 bases). This CDR3 is 16 amino acids long. CDR3 in DNA: TGTGCCAGCAGTTTGGGAGCTGCGGGTCATCGGGAGCCCCCGTCCTTC. This codes for CASSLGAAGHREPPSF.

V and J are TRBV20-1 and TRBJ2-1; 9 bases are a match to TRBD2. The CDR3 spans 14 residues. J lost 9 bases, V lost 1 base, and 7 bases had no gene match. Germline V gives CDR1 DFQATT, CDR2 SNEGSKA (reference sequence). CDR3 in amino acids: CSARVGTSNREQFF. The CDR3 region has the DNA TGCAGTGCTAGAGTAGGGACTAGCAATCGTGAGCAGTTCTTC.

About this clonotype itself: One end of the junction is discordant with germline, which a read error may explain. V gene TRBV12-3 or TRBV12-4 combines with J gene TRBJ1-5; perhaps TRBD1 as D (6 bases). This CDR3 is 16 amino acids long. In DNA form, the CDR3 reads TGTGCCGGCAGTTTCGCCAGGGGCCTTAGCAATCAGCCCCAGCATTTT. Its translation is CAGSFARGLSNQPQHF.

The V and J genes are TRBV27 and TRBJ1-3, with TRBD1 matching over 7 bases. Germline-derived CDR1 and CDR2 are MNHEY and SMNVEV (reference sequence). CDR3 length: 15 amino acids. Trimming cost V 0 bases and J 1 base; bases outside gene matches: 0. CDR3 in amino acids: CASSLSQGSGNTIYF. For the CDR3, the DNA is TGTGCCAGCAGTTTATCACAGGGGTCTGGAAACACCATATATTTT.

The CDR3 is CASSLGLAGGNTGELFF. The CDR3 coding sequence is TGTGCCAGCAGCCTAGGACTAGCGGGGGGTAACACCGGGGAGCTGTTTTTT. This chain joins TRBV6-5 and TRBJ2-2; 14 nucleotides agree with TRBD2. Germline trimming cut 6 bases from V and 2 bases from J; bases unmatched to any gene: 5. This CDR3 spans 17 amino acids. The germline gives CDR1 MNHEY, CDR2 SVGAGI.

This clonotype showed up many times. The chain combines TRBV7-6 with TRBJ2-2; D gene uncertain. Germline lookup yields CDR1 SGHVS and CDR2 FNYEAQ. The length of the CDR3 is 14 residues. The V gene lost 0 bases and the J gene lost 7 bases, with 9 bases spanning the gap. The CDR3 coding sequence is TGTGCCAGCAGCTTAGCCGGGCAGGTCGGGGAGCTGTTTTTT. Translation: CASSLAGQVGELFF.

The chain has TRBV5-1 and TRBJ1-5; the D gene is possibly TRBD1 (5 bases). V lost 0 bases, J lost 3 bases, and 10 bases lay in between. The CDR3 length is 15 residues. In germline, CDR1 is SGHRS, CDR2 YFSETQ. For the CDR3, the DNA is TGCGCCAGCAGCTTGGGGGACGGACCCAATCAGCCCCAGCATTTT. It translates to CASSLGDGPNQPQHF.

About this clonotype: Given the absence of the conserved phenylalanine or tryptophan at the CDR3 end, a read error is likely. The rearrangement links TRBV3-1 to TRBJ1-2; weak D call: TRBD1 (6 bases). With 1 base removed from V and 1 base from J, the gap between germline ends came to 13 bases. The CDR3 totals 16 residues. The V gene's germline CDR1 is LGHDT and CDR2 YNNKEL (reference sequence). CDR3 protein: CASSQVFGGLNYGYTY. The CDR3 nucleotides read TGTGCCAGCAGCCAAGTCTTCGGGGGCCTTAACTATGGCTACACCTAC.

In the case of this clonotype: This may be a read error: a much more frequent sequence differs by one nucleotide. The chain is built from TRBV7-6 and TRBJ1-1; D not resolved. CDR1 and CDR2 (germline): SGHVS, FNYEAQ. This CDR3 region has 14 residues. CDR3 DNA sequence: TGTGCCGGCAGCTTAGGTATCGGGAACACTGAAGCTTTCTTT. Translated: CAGSLGIGNTEAFF.

The J gene is TRBJ1-1, the V gene TRBV10-3; 8 bases agree with TRBD1. Germline-derived CDR1 and CDR2 are ENHRY and SYGVKD. CDR3 length equals 14 residues. J gave up 5 bases and V 6 bases, and 8 bases lay outside the gene matches. In nucleotides, the CDR3 is TGTGCCATCAGGGACAGGGTCCCCGGGACTGAAGCTTTCTTT. It yields the protein CAIRDRVPGTEAFF.

To note about this clonotype: Without the conserved terminal phenylalanine or tryptophan, this CDR3 likely stems from a read error. This chain joins TRBV4-1 and TRBJ2-1; TRBD1 matches at 7 bases. The CDR3 has 17 amino acids. Losses at the gene ends were 0 bases for V and 3 bases for J; bases not matched to a gene: 8. CDR1 is MGHRA, CDR2 YSYEKL, per germline. The CDR3 nucleotides are TGCGCCAGCAGCCAAGATGCGCTGAGGGACAGCTACAATGAGCAGTTCTTA. As protein: CASSQDALRDSYNEQFL.

V gene TRBV11-2 combines with J gene TRBJ2-7; 7 positions agree with TRBD2. This CDR3 has 15 amino acids. Losses at the gene ends were 5 bases for V and 4 bases for J; bases not matched to a gene: 11. Germline-derived CDR1 and CDR2 are SGHAT and FQNNGV. CDR3 sequence reads: CASSPAGTISYEQYF. DNA for the CDR3: TGTGCCAGCAGCCCCGCCGGGACTATCTCGTACGAGCAGTACTTC.

This clonotype was observed a handful of times. The chain couples TRBV27 to TRBJ2-1; D possibly corresponds to TRBD1 (6 bases). This CDR3 has 17 residues. The V end lost 5 bases, the J end lost 4 bases, and 21 bases lay between the germline ends. Germline lookup yields CDR1 MNHEY and CDR2 SMNVEV (reference sequence). CDR3 protein: CASSPALTQQGYNEQFF. The CDR3 region has the DNA TGTGCCAGCAGTCCCGCCCTGACTCAACAGGGATACAATGAGCAGTTCTTC.

The genes are TRBV7-3 and TRBJ2-6; D could derive from TRBD1 or TRBD2 (5 bases each). V dropped 5 bases and J dropped 4 bases, with 18 bases sitting between them. CDR1 is SGHTA, CDR2 FQGTGA, per germline. The CDR3 covers 17 residues. CDR3 loop: CASSLRDGLSGANVLTF. The CDR3, as DNA: TGTGCCAGCAGCCTCCGGGACGGACTCTCAGGGGCCAACGTCCTGACTTTC.

This chain links TRBV6-5 with TRBJ2-7; D perhaps matches TRBD2 (5 bases). The CDR3 is 14 amino acids. Trimming took 2 bases from V and 4 from J, leaving 12 bases between them. The V gene's germline CDR1 is MNHEY and CDR2 SVGAGI. The CDR3 loop is CASSYGRTGYEQYF. The CDR3 DNA follows: TGTGCCAGCAGTTACGGCAGGACGGGATACGAGCAGTACTTC.

The chain carries TRBV4-3 and TRBJ1-2, with unresolved D. The CDR3 totals 15 residues. Germline loops: CDR1 LGHNA, CDR2 YSLEER. With 1 base removed from V and 6 bases from J, the gap between germline ends came to 15 bases. The CDR3 coding sequence is TGCGCCAGCAGCCAAGGGTCTTCGGTAGTAAATGGCTACACCTTC. It is translated as CASSQGSSVVNGYTF.

Remarks on this clonotype: A much bigger clone sits one base away, suggesting this may be a read error. The genes are TRBV7-8 and TRBJ2-7; 9 nucleotides agree with TRBD2. The germline CDR1 and CDR2 sequences are SGHVS and FQNEAQ. This CDR3 spans 15 amino acids. CDR3 DNA: TGTGCCAGCAGCTGGAGCGGGGGGAGCGCCTACAAGCAGTACTTC. Its protein product is CASSWSGGSAYKQYF.

Comment on this clonotype: At one end the junction does not follow the germline gene, possibly because of a read error. The chain is built from TRBV30 and TRBJ1-5, with 10 bases aligning to TRBD1. Germline CDR1 is GTSNPN and CDR2 is SVGIG (reference sequence). This CDR3 spans 14 amino acids. CDR3 DNA sequence: TGTGCCCGGAGTGGCGGACAGGGGGTCCAGCCCCAGCATTTT. This gives the protein CARSGGQGVQPQHF.

In regard to this clonotype: The missing conserved phenylalanine or tryptophan at the end of this CDR3 makes a read error likely. The gene calls are TRBV27 and TRBJ2-3; 11 nucleotides line up with TRBD2. The CDR3 spans 15 residues. J lost 4 bases, V lost 1 base, and 1 base had no gene match. CDR1 is MNHEY, CDR2 SMNVEV, per germline (reference sequence). CDR3 DNA: TGTGCCAGCAGTTTATATAGCGGGAGGGCAGATACGCAGTATTCT. This translates into CASSLYSGRADTQYS.

The chain is built from TRBV7-6 and TRBJ2-7, with 7 positions matching TRBD2. The germline V gene has CDR1 SGHVS and CDR2 FNYEAQ. This CDR3 is built from 17 residues. Trimming at V came to 5 bases and at J to 4 bases, leaving 17 bases not matched to a gene. CDR3 residues: CASSLTLADSLPYEQYF. The DNA for the CDR3 is TGTGCCAGCAGCCTAACCCTAGCGGACTCCCTGCCGTACGAGCAGTACTTC.

About this clonotype itself: Its ends do not fully match the called genes, so a read error is possible. The chain employs TRBV23-1 and TRBJ2-7; 10 bases are a match to TRBD1. TRBV23-1 is an ORF; its function is uncertain. The CDR3 is 15 residues long. CDR3 DNA sequence: TGCGCCAGCAGTCAAGGGACAGGGGATTCCTACGAGCAGTGCTTC. As protein: CASSQGTGDSYEQCF.

Concerning this clonotype itself: A much larger clone is a single base away; this may be a read error. The chain recombines TRBV6-5 with TRBJ1-5; possibly TRBD1 for D (5 bases). The CDR3 runs to 15 residues. The V end was cut by 8 bases, the J end by 0 bases, with 14 bases between. Germline loops: CDR1 MNHEY, CDR2 SVGAGI. The CDR3 nucleotides read TGTGCCAGCGGTATAGACAGAACTAGCAATCAGCCCCAGCATTTT. Translating gives CASGIDRTSNQPQHF.

This chain links TRBV29-1 with TRBJ2-7; 12 bases are a match to TRBD1. The CDR3 has 14 residues. Germline values: CDR1 SQVTM, CDR2 ANQGSEA. J was trimmed by 4 bases and V by 4 bases; bases with no gene match: 5. The CDR3 nucleotides are TGCAGCGTTGTGGGGGGACAGGGGGCATACGAGCAGTACTTC. Translating it yields CSVVGGQGAYEQYF.

Remarks on this clonotype: This may come from a read error, since a much larger clone is one base off. The chain carries TRBV12-3 or TRBV12-4 and TRBJ1-1; perhaps TRBD1 as D (6 bases). Trimming pared 6 bases from V and 3 bases from J, leaving 8 bases between. The CDR3 has 12 amino acids. The CDR3 coding sequence is TGTGCCAGCAGCCACAGGGACACTGAAGCTTTCTTT. Its protein product is CASSHRDTEAFF.

This chain links TRBV25-1 with TRBJ1-6; possibly TRBD1 for D (5 bases). This CDR3 comprises 17 residues. With 3 bases removed from V and 5 bases from J, the gap between germline ends came to 17 bases. The V gene's germline CDR1 is MGHDK and CDR2 SYGVNS. CDR3 nucleotides: TGTGCCAGCAGTGATATTTCGGCCGGGGGGAATAATTCACCCCTCCACTTT. Translated: CASSDISAGGNNSPLHF.

Points on this clonotype: This sequence may be a read error, since a much larger clone differs from it by one base. The conserved phenylalanine or tryptophan is not found at the CDR3 terminus, so this likely reflects a read error. This sequence joins TRBV4-2 and TRBJ1-5; D not certain. V gave up 3 bases and J gave up 3 bases, with 12 bases separating them. The germline CDR1 and CDR2 sequences are LGHNA and YNFKEQ. CDR3 length equals 15 residues. This chain's CDR3 is CASSHPSGHNQPQHL. The DNA of the CDR3 is TGTGCCAGCAGCCACCCGTCTGGTCACAATCAGCCCCAGCATCTT.

This clonotype came up many times. This chain connects TRBV7-9 to TRBJ2-7; the match to TRBD2 covers 8 bases. V lost 5 bases and J lost 5; bases outside the gene matches: 14. Germline CDR1 reads SEHNR; CDR2 reads FQNEAQ (reference sequence). The CDR3 has 16 residues. CDR3 bases: TGTGCCAGCAGCCCCGAGAGGGTGGCGGGAGGAGACGAGCAGTACTTC. It codes for CASSPERVAGGDEQYF.